These 25 T cell receptor beta chains came from one sample sequenced in a study of siplizumab effects on memory and regulatory T cells. This table comes from immunoSEQ multiplex PCR, and its TCRdb copy is limited to in-frame clones, with some not included. The data hold over 85,000 clones, with 80% to 95% observed a single time. Material: CD4+ T cells sorted from blood. The receptors here all came from a human donor in good health.

The chain is built from TRBV19 and TRBJ1-5; D gene unclear. The V gene's germline CDR1 is LNHDA and CDR2 SQIVND (reference sequence). The CDR3 spans 16 residues. Trimming stripped 1 base from V and 2 bases from J, with 12 bases between. CDR3 sequence reads: CASSIARRAGNQPQHF. DNA of the CDR3: TGTGCCAGTAGTATAGCTCGAAGGGCGGGCAATCAGCCCCAGCATTTT.

The chain employs TRBV6-5 and TRBJ1-1; 7 nucleotides match TRBD1. The CDR3 has 13 residues. J lost 2 bases, V lost 6 bases, and 3 bases had no gene match. Germline V gene data show CDR1 as MNHEY and CDR2 as SVGAGI. CDR3 in amino acids: CASSQGVNTEAFF. In DNA form, the CDR3 reads TGTGCCAGCAGCCAGGGGGTAAACACTGAAGCTTTCTTT.

The chain couples TRBV4-2 to TRBJ2-3, with 7 bases that match TRBD2. This CDR3 has 15 residues. Trimming took 3 bases from V and 5 from J; bases not matched to a gene: 8. Germline V gene sequence: CDR1 LGHNA, CDR2 YNFKEQ. The CDR3 is CASSQTRGRGDTQYF. CDR3 in DNA: TGTGCCAGCAGCCAGACACGGGGGAGGGGAGATACGCAGTATTTT.

The V call is TRBV30, the J call TRBJ1-5; 8 bases are shared with TRBD1. The V gene end was trimmed by 2 bases and the J gene end by 4 bases; junction bases not matched to a gene: 1. CDR1 is GTSNPN and CDR2 is SVGIG in the germline V gene (reference sequence). The CDR3 consists of 13 residues. The CDR3 is CAWSHRGNQPQHF. Here the CDR3 DNA reads TGTGCCTGGAGTCACAGGGGGAATCAGCCCCAGCATTTT.

The V gene is TRBV4-1, the J gene TRBJ2-7; D may be TRBD2 (6 bases). The CDR3 runs 14 residues. V was shortened by 2 bases and J by 2 bases, with 10 bases between the two germline ends. CDR1 is MGHRA and CDR2 is YSYEKL in the germline V gene. The CDR3 nucleotides are TGCGCCAGCAGCCAACGGGAGCGGACCTACGAGCAGTACTTC. Protein sequence: CASSQRERTYEQYF.

The CDR3 loop is CASRLTSGISETQYF. The CDR3 coding sequence is TGTGCCAGCAGACTGACTAGCGGGATTTCAGAGACCCAGTACTTC. V is TRBV6-1 and J is TRBJ2-5; 11 bases align to TRBD2. V lost 6 bases to trimming and J lost 4 bases; unmatched junction nucleotides: 7. Germline assignment: CDR1 MNHNS and CDR2 SASEGT. There are 15 residues in the CDR3.

The V gene is TRBV29-1, the J gene TRBJ2-1; D not resolved. The CDR3 has 12 residues. From germline, CDR1 is SQVTM and CDR2 ANQGSEA. V was trimmed by 7 bases and J by 6 bases, leaving 13 bases between them. The CDR3 here is CSAWGRINEQFF. The CDR3 coding sequence is TGCAGCGCCTGGGGTAGGATCAATGAGCAGTTCTTC.

V and J are TRBV4-1 and TRBJ1-3, with no clear D. Per the germline V gene, CDR1 is MGHRA and CDR2 is YSYEKL. The CDR3 is 17 amino acids. V was pared by 1 base and J by 0 bases, with 13 bases between. CDR3 amino acids: CASSQGEDTSSGNTIYF. CDR3 DNA: TGCGCCAGCAGCCAAGGAGAAGACACTTCCTCTGGAAACACCATATATTTT.

The chain is built from TRBV11-2 and TRBJ1-2; D call uncertain. The germline gives CDR1 SGHAT, CDR2 FQNNGV. This CDR3 contains 15 residues. V lost 6 bases and J lost 4, with 18 bases in between. CDR3 sequence reads: CASSPIMTTSYGYTF. CDR3 DNA sequence: TGTGCCAGCAGTCCAATCATGACTACGAGCTATGGCTACACCTTC.

This chain connects TRBV27 to TRBJ2-3; 7 bases line up with TRBD2. J was trimmed by 2 bases and V by 3 bases; bases with no gene match: 2. Germline values: CDR1 MNHEY, CDR2 SMNVEV (reference sequence). This CDR3 is built from 14 residues. In DNA, the CDR3 is TGTGCCAGCAGTTTGGGGGGGTTCACAGATACGCAGTATTTT. It encodes CASSLGGFTDTQYF.

V is TRBV7-3 and J is TRBJ2-1; 10 positions agree with TRBD2. Trimming removed 2 bases from V and 6 bases from J; junction bases left unmatched: 7. The CDR3 totals 16 residues. Per the germline V gene, CDR1 is SGHTA and CDR2 is FQGTGA. CDR3 loop: CASSLLRTSGSNEQFF. The CDR3 DNA reads TGTGCCAGCAGCTTACTTAGGACTAGCGGATCCAATGAGCAGTTCTTC.

This rearrangement joins TRBV6-5 to TRBJ1-6, with 9 bases fitting TRBD1. V shed 2 bases and J 5 bases; nucleotides not matched to a gene: 4. The CDR3 sequence is 16 residues long. Germline loops: CDR1 MNHEY, CDR2 SVGAGI. Written as DNA, the CDR3 is TGTGCCAGCAGTTACACGGACAGGGGCAATAATTCACCCCTCCACTTT. Amino acids: CASSYTDRGNNSPLHF.

The chain uses TRBV7-8 and TRBJ2-1; 9 positions agree with TRBD2. Germline V gene data show CDR1 as SGHVS and CDR2 as FQNEAQ. V lost 4 bases to trimming and J lost 7 bases; unmatched junction nucleotides: 8. This CDR3 region has 15 residues. CDR3 region: CASSSSGAGSNEQFF. The CDR3 DNA follows: TGTGCCAGCAGCTCTAGCGGGGCAGGGTCAAATGAGCAGTTCTTC.

This clone was detected only once. This sequence joins TRBV27 and TRBJ2-3, with D perhaps given as TRBD1 or TRBD2 (5 bases each). V dropped 6 bases and J dropped 5 bases, with 21 bases sitting between them. The CDR3 runs 16 residues. Germline V lookup: CDR1 MNHEY, CDR2 SMNVEV (reference sequence). The DNA for the CDR3 is TGTGCCAGCAGCACACCCTATAGGGAGAGGGGAGATACGCAGTATTTT. Its translation: CASSTPYRERGDTQYF.

CDR3 loop: CASSPDRVYGYTF. CDR3 sequence (DNA): TGTGCCAGCAGCCCCGACCGGGTCTATGGCTACACCTTC. The chain carries TRBV11-2 and TRBJ1-2; D is unresolved. CDR1 and CDR2 (germline): SGHAT, FQNNGV. Deletions cut 5 bases from V and 4 bases from J, with 11 bases between. The CDR3 spans 13 residues.

The rearrangement joins TRBV9 to TRBJ2-7; 13 nucleotides align to TRBD2. Trimming removed 5 bases from V and 6 bases from J; junction bases left unmatched: 8. Germline lookup yields CDR1 SGDLS and CDR2 YYNGEE. The CDR3 length is 15 residues. Written as DNA, the CDR3 is TGTGCCAGCAGTGAACTAGCGGGAGGGCTTGGCGAGCAGTACTTC. Protein sequence: CASSELAGGLGEQYF.

This chain connects TRBV21-1 to TRBJ2-2; the table names TRBD2, a call not compared with the DNA. TRBV21-1 is reported as a pseudogene. This CDR3 comprises 18 residues. The CDR3 here is CASSKEWLSGRAGGELFF. The CDR3, as DNA: TGTGCCAGCAGCAAAGAGTGGCTGAGCGGGAGGGCCGGCGGGGAGCTGTTTTTT.

CDR3 loop: CASSLVRGPVTLQFF. CDR3 sequence (DNA): TGTGCCAGCAGCTTAGTAAGGGGTCCTGTAACCCTCCAGTTCTTC. The chain combines TRBV7-9 with TRBJ2-1, with TRBD1 as a possible D gene (5 bases). Germline loops: CDR1 SEHNR, CDR2 FQNEAQ (reference sequence). V lost 1 base, J lost 13 bases, and 20 bases lay in between. The CDR3 length is 15 residues.

The chain couples TRBV19 to TRBJ2-1; D is ambiguous. Germline V gene lookup returns CDR1 LNHDA and CDR2 SQIVND (reference sequence). This CDR3 is built from 14 residues. V was shortened by 5 bases and J by 6 bases, with 14 bases between the two germline ends. The CDR3 nucleotides are TGTGCCAGTAGTCCCAGTGGCCGGTTCAATGAGCAGTTCTTC. It encodes CASSPSGRFNEQFF.

The chain joins TRBV27 to TRBJ2-5; 7 positions match TRBD2. This CDR3 is 14 amino acids long. With V trimmed by 3 bases and J by 2 bases, 3 bases remained unmatched. Germline lookup yields CDR1 MNHEY and CDR2 SMNVEV (reference sequence). DNA of the CDR3: TGTGCCAGCAGTTTCCGCGGGGGTCAAGAGACCCAGTACTTC. Translating it yields CASSFRGGQETQYF.

In the case of this clone: The same CDR3 also results from other DNA sequences found in this sample. This rearrangement joins TRBV30 to TRBJ1-6, with unresolved D. The germline CDR1 and CDR2 sequences are GTSNPN and SVGIG (reference sequence). V lost 3 bases to trimming and J lost 1 base, with 4 bases between them. The CDR3 has 13 amino acids. The CDR3 region is CAWRGSYNSPLHF. In DNA, the CDR3 is TGTGCCTGGAGGGGATCCTATAATTCACCCCTCCACTTT.

The rearrangement uses TRBV27 and TRBJ2-3; D unresolved. Germline values: CDR1 MNHEY, CDR2 SMNVEV (reference sequence). The V and J ends lost 8 bases and 1 base respectively, with 16 bases between them. The length of the CDR3 is 15 residues. The CDR3 loop is CASFGRRKGTDTQYF. The DNA of the CDR3 is TGTGCCAGCTTCGGTAGGCGGAAAGGCACAGATACGCAGTATTTT.

J is TRBJ1-2 and V is TRBV11-2; D gene ambiguous. The ends were cut back, 5 bases at V and 3 bases at J, with 10 bases in the middle. This CDR3 comprises 13 residues. Germline lookup yields CDR1 SGHAT and CDR2 FQNNGV. The CDR3 sequence is CASSPGSHYGYTF. DNA for the CDR3: TGTGCCAGCAGCCCCGGCAGCCACTATGGCTACACCTTC.

V gene TRBV10-1 combines with J gene TRBJ2-7; D remains unclear. Germline V gene data show CDR1 as WNHNN and CDR2 as SYGVQD (reference sequence). V was shortened by 9 bases and J by 3 bases, with 9 bases between the two germline ends. CDR3 length equals 11 residues. DNA of the CDR3: TGCGCCAGTTCGGACGGCTACGAGCAGTACTTC. Translated: CASSDGYEQYF.

This chain joins TRBV7-9 and TRBJ1-1; maybe TRBD1 (6 bases). The germline V gene encodes CDR1 SEHNR and CDR2 FQNEAQ (reference sequence). Trimming left V 7 bases short and J 3 bases short, with 18 bases between. The CDR3 sequence is 15 residues long. CDR3 DNA sequence: TGTGCCAGCAACAACTTCCAGGGGAGGGACACTGAAGCTTTCTTT. This codes for CASNNFQGRDTEAFF.